The T cell receptor (beta chain) described here comes from a study of blood T cell repertoires in COVID-19. Overall study: In each case, the material was cDNA or gDNA derived from T cells, B-cell-depleted T cells, or PBMCs.

The ends lost 2 bases at V and 4 bases at J; junction bases unmatched: 7. Germline V gene data show CDR1 as SGHVS and CDR2 as FQNEAQ. The CDR3 sequence is 17 residues long. Produced via immunoSEQ multiplex PCR; TCRdb's table is partial and in-frame only. The table records 90,000 to 120,000 clones, around 86% of them present only once. This clonotype originated in a woman aged 45-65 years who had recovered from COVID-19. Source material: PBMCs or T cells enriched from blood (not recorded which). The rearrangement joins TRBV7-8 to TRBJ2-2; 10 bases are shared with TRBD1. The CDR3 spells CASSLMGTGAGTGELFF. CDR3 DNA sequence: TGTGCCAGCAGCTTAATGGGGACAGGGGCCGGCACCGGGGAGCTGTTTTTT.